A single sample gave rise to the 4 T cell receptor beta chains below, sequenced in a study of blood T cell repertoires in COVID-19. Libraries were prepared by immunoSEQ multiplex PCR; TCRdb keeps only in-frame clonotypes and omits some of them. Seen here are tens of thousands of clones, 80% to 90% observed once, and the top ten hold roughly 5.9%. The sample comprised peripheral blood. All receptors derive from a man aged 45-60 years with active COVID-19.

CDR3 coding DNA: TGTGCCAGCAGTTTAGCGTCCTATAGCAATCAGCCCCAGCATTTT. Protein sequence: CASSLASYSNQPQHF. V is TRBV27 and J is TRBJ1-5; D is ambiguous. The V and J ends lost 2 bases and 0 bases respectively, with 8 bases between them. CDR3 length: 15 amino acids. CDR1 MNHEY and CDR2 SMNVEV come from the germline V gene (reference sequence).

The V call is TRBV3-1 (or the pseudogene TRBV3-2), the J call TRBJ1-1; D perhaps matches TRBD1 (5 bases). V was cut by 3 bases and J by 1 base, with 6 bases left in between. Germline CDR1 is LGHDT and CDR2 is YNNKEL (reference sequence). This CDR3 spans 13 amino acids. CDR3: CASSHQGNTEAFF. The CDR3 region has the DNA TGTGCCAGCAGCCACCAGGGGAACACTGAAGCTTTCTTT.

In nucleotides, the CDR3 is TGTGCCAGCTCCCTCCGGGACAGGAGTGAAAAACTGTTTTTT. Protein: CASSLRDRSEKLFF. The V and J genes are TRBV18 and TRBJ1-4, with 8 bases aligning to TRBD1. Trimming at V came to 6 bases and at J to 7 bases, leaving 7 bases not matched to a gene. Looked up from germline, CDR1 is KGHSH and CDR2 is LQKENI. The CDR3 has 14 residues.

The chain combines TRBV4-3 with TRBJ1-5; a possible D gene is TRBD1 (5 bases). The germline V gene has CDR1 LGHNA and CDR2 YSLEER. The CDR3 consists of 16 residues. The V end lost 4 bases, the J end lost 4 bases, and 17 bases lay between the germline ends. CDR3 DNA sequence: TGCGCCAGCAGCCTTAGGGGCTTTAACAGGAATCAGCCCCAGCATTTT. This encodes CASSLRGFNRNQPQHF.